One sample yielded the 23 T cell receptor beta chains listed below, sequenced in a study of blood T cell repertoires in COVID-19. This table comes from immunoSEQ multiplex PCR, and its TCRdb copy is limited to in-frame clones, with some not included. The sample carries about 180,000 clones, 80% to 90% recorded once. Sequencing was carried out using peripheral blood. The origin of the receptors is a woman in her 70s with COVID-19, enrolled during active disease.

This chain links TRBV19 with TRBJ2-5, with 8 bases matching TRBD2. TRBJ2-7 explains the end of the DNA better; the J call may be wrong. This CDR3 is built from 15 residues. Germline V gene lookup returns CDR1 LNHDA and CDR2 SQIVND (reference sequence). The CDR3, as DNA: TGTGCCAGTGGACCGGGACTAGGACCGGGGACCGAGCAGTACTTC. Translated: CASGPGLGPGTEQYF.

The chain combines TRBV2 with TRBJ2-1; TRBD2 matches 9 bases. There are 15 residues in the CDR3. Germline CDR1 and CDR2: SNHLY and FYNNEI. With 2 bases clipped from V and 3 bases from J, the junction kept 2 bases outside the gene matches. CDR3 bases: TGTGCCAGCAGTGAACTAGCGGGAAGCTACAATGAGCAGTTCTTC. It is translated as CASSELAGSYNEQFF. Full variable domain (missing parts from reference TRBV2 and TRBJ2-1): EPEVTQTPSHQVTQMGQEVILRCVPISNHLYFYWYRQILGQKVEFLVSFYNNEISEKSEIFDDQFSVERPDGSNFTLKIRSTKLEDSAMYFCASSELAGSYNEQFFGPGTRLTVL.

V gene TRBV3-1 (or the pseudogene TRBV3-2) combines with J gene TRBJ2-1; 12 nucleotides line up with TRBD2. After removal of 4 bases from V and 7 bases from J, the junction contained 14 bases not matched to a gene. Germline values: CDR1 LGHDT, CDR2 YNNKEL (reference sequence). The CDR3 loop spans 18 amino acids. CDR3 sequence reads: CASSLPNLAGGPGNEQFF. DNA of the CDR3: TGTGCCAGCAGCCTTCCGAATCTAGCGGGAGGGCCTGGGAATGAGCAGTTCTTC.

V usage is TRBV11-3 and J usage is TRBJ2-2, with 9 bases aligning to TRBD1. The CDR3 consists of 14 residues. From germline, CDR1 is SGHNT and CDR2 YENEEA. Trimming took 5 bases from V and 7 from J; bases not matched to a gene: 5. The CDR3 spells CASSRGQGIGELFF. The CDR3 DNA reads as TGTGCCAGCAGCAGGGGACAGGGTATCGGGGAGCTGTTTTTT. The full variable domain, rest sourced from reference TRBV11-3 and TRBJ2-2, is EAGVVQSPRYKIIEKKQPVAFWCNPISGHNTLYWYLQNLGQGPELLIRYENEEAVDDSQLPKDRFSAERLKGVDSTLKIQPAELGDSAVYLCASSRGQGIGELFFGEGSRLTVL.

This chain connects TRBV9 to TRBJ2-1; 10 nucleotides match TRBD2. Losses at the gene ends were 3 bases for V and 4 bases for J; bases not matched to a gene: 4. The germline gives CDR1 SGDLS, CDR2 YYNGEE. The CDR3 length is 15 residues. The CDR3 protein is CASSAGLADYNEQFF. CDR3 bases: TGTGCCAGCAGCGCCGGACTAGCGGATTACAATGAGCAGTTCTTC.

The chain employs TRBV5-6 and TRBJ2-7, with 7 nucleotides matching TRBD1. This CDR3 region has 16 residues. Germline V gene data show CDR1 as SGHDT and CDR2 as YYEEEE. With V trimmed by 4 bases and J by 3 bases, 13 bases remained unmatched. The CDR3 nucleotides read TGTGCCAGCAGCCAAAATACAGGGGCTTCGATCTACGAGCAGTACTTC. This translates into CASSQNTGASIYEQYF.

The CDR3 reads CASSLWREGYEQYF. The DNA of the CDR3 is TGTGCCAGCAGCTTATGGCGGGAGGGGTACGAGCAGTACTTC. The gene calls are TRBV7-2 and TRBJ2-7; 9 nucleotides align to TRBD2. V lost 2 bases to trimming and J lost 4 bases; unmatched junction nucleotides: 3. Germline V lookup: CDR1 SGHTA, CDR2 FQGNSA. The CDR3 is 14 residues long.

The rearrangement uses TRBV27 and TRBJ1-1; a possible D gene is TRBD1 (5 bases). CDR3 length equals 13 residues. Germline assignment: CDR1 MNHEY and CDR2 SMNVEV (reference sequence). Trimming shortened V by 2 bases and J by 1 base, and 5 bases separated the two germline ends. The chain's CDR3 is CASSLQGNTEAFF. CDR3 DNA sequence: TGTGCCAGCAGTTTACAGGGGAACACTGAAGCTTTCTTT.

This rearrangement joins TRBV6-5 to TRBJ2-5, with 8 nucleotides matching TRBD2. This CDR3 comprises 14 residues. CDR1 is MNHEY, CDR2 SVGAGI, per germline. V gave up 5 bases and J gave up 1 base; unmatched junction bases: 3. This CDR3 is CASSPGTSQETQYF. Here the CDR3 DNA reads TGTGCCAGCAGTCCCGGGACTAGCCAAGAGACCCAGTACTTC.

The chain joins TRBV7-3 to TRBJ2-2; D is possibly TRBD2 (6 bases). The V and J ends lost 8 bases and 0 bases respectively, with 13 bases between them. This CDR3 contains 15 residues. CDR1 is SGHTA, CDR2 FQGTGA, per germline. This CDR3 is CASGRNSANTGELFF. The DNA of the CDR3 is TGTGCCAGCGGGAGGAATAGCGCGAACACCGGGGAGCTGTTTTTT.

The chain uses TRBV2 and TRBJ2-7; D gene ambiguous. The CDR3 runs to 12 residues. Trimming took off 8 bases at V and 2 bases at J, with 10 bases between the two ends. Germline values: CDR1 SNHLY, CDR2 FYNNEI. CDR3 DNA: TGTGCCAGCCGAGGCGGAGCCTACGAGCAGTACTTC. It translates to CASRGGAYEQYF.

The chain links TRBV2 to TRBJ1-4; D gene unclear. CDR1 is SNHLY and CDR2 is FYNNEI in the germline V gene. V was trimmed by 8 bases and J by 7 bases, leaving 8 bases between them. The CDR3 is 11 amino acids. The CDR3, as DNA: TGTGCCAGCGCCCGAGTTGAAAAACTGTTTTTT. Its translation is CASARVEKLFF.

This clone showed up just once. This sequence joins TRBV7-9 and TRBJ2-7; a possible D gene is TRBD1 (5 bases). Germline-derived CDR1 and CDR2 are SEHNR and FQNEAQ (reference sequence). Trimming took off 5 bases at V and 0 bases at J, with 8 bases between the two ends. The CDR3 totals 13 residues. The CDR3, as DNA: TGTGCCAGCAGCCAGGGTGGCTCCTACGAGCAGTACTTC. Translation: CASSQGGSYEQYF.

The chain joins TRBV3-1 (or the pseudogene TRBV3-2) to TRBJ1-6; 10 bases fit TRBD1. Germline V gene sequence: CDR1 LGHDT, CDR2 YNNKEL (reference sequence). Trimming at V came to 3 bases and at J to 7 bases, leaving 12 bases not matched to a gene. There are 18 residues in the CDR3. The CDR3 reads CASSQDLTGGVRNSPLHF. The CDR3 nucleotides are TGTGCCAGCAGCCAGGACCTGACAGGGGGCGTGAGGAATTCACCCCTCCACTTT.

This chain links TRBV2 with TRBJ2-5; D is undetermined. V lost 4 bases, J lost 6 bases, and 9 bases lay in between. This CDR3 is 12 amino acids long. From germline, CDR1 is SNHLY and CDR2 FYNNEI. The CDR3 nucleotides are TGTGCCAGCAGTGGGCAGAAACAGACCCAGTACTTC. This gives the protein CASSGQKQTQYF.

V usage is TRBV11-3 and J usage is TRBJ1-2, with a tentative D call TRBD1 (5 bases). The CDR3 runs 14 residues. The V end lost 5 bases, the J end lost 0 bases, and 10 bases lay between the germline ends. Germline V CDR1 and CDR2: SGHNT, YENEEA. In DNA, the CDR3 is TGTGCCAGCAGCCCCCAGGGCTCTAACTATGGCTACACCTTC. It codes for CASSPQGSNYGYTF.

The chain joins TRBV5-1 to TRBJ1-4; TRBD1 agrees at 7 bases. Germline V gene sequence: CDR1 SGHRS, CDR2 YFSETQ. J lost 0 bases, V lost 4 bases, and 9 bases had no gene match. The CDR3 loop spans 17 amino acids. CDR3: CASSLESGTATNEKLFF. For the CDR3, the DNA is TGCGCCAGCAGCCTAGAATCCGGGACAGCAACTAATGAAAAACTGTTTTTT. The full variable domain, in which reference TRBV5-1 and TRBJ1-4 provide the parts outside the CDR3, is KAGVTQTPRYLIKTRGQQVTLSCSPISGHRSVSWYQQTPGQGLQFLFEYFSETQRNKGNFPGRFSGRQFSNSRSEMNVSTLELGDSALYLCASSLESGTATNEKLFFGSGTQLSVL.

The chain combines TRBV5-1 with TRBJ1-1, with D perhaps TRBD1 (6 bases). This CDR3 contains 12 residues. V was cut by 4 bases and J by 5 bases, with 9 bases left in between. The V gene's germline CDR1 is SGHRS and CDR2 YFSETQ. CDR3 coding DNA: TGCGCCAGCAGCCCACAGGGAACTGAAGCTTTCTTT. This encodes CASSPQGTEAFF.

For the CDR3, the DNA is TGTGCCAGCAGTTGGAGGGAGAACTATGGCTACACCTTC. Encoded protein: CASSWRENYGYTF. J is TRBJ1-2 and V is TRBV6-5; D gene unclear. Germline V gene sequence: CDR1 MNHEY, CDR2 SVGAGI. Deletions cut 4 bases from V and 2 bases from J, with 8 bases between. The CDR3 is 13 amino acids.

This sequence joins TRBV28 and TRBJ2-7; 7 nucleotides match TRBD2. Germline CDR1 reads MDHEN; CDR2 reads SYDVKM. The CDR3 extends over 15 amino acids. With 0 bases clipped from V and 0 bases from J, the junction kept 2 bases outside the gene matches. CDR3 sequence reads: CASSLWGGSSYEQYF. The CDR3 DNA is TGTGCCAGCAGTTTATGGGGCGGGAGCTCCTACGAGCAGTACTTC.

The chain couples TRBV24-1 to TRBJ2-3; no clear D gene. V gave up 1 base and J gave up 0 bases, with 7 bases separating them. This CDR3 contains 15 residues. Germline lookup yields CDR1 KGHDR and CDR2 SFDVKD. The CDR3 coding sequence is TGTGCCACCAGTGATTTTGGCGGTAGCACAGATACGCAGTATTTT. It translates to CATSDFGGSTDTQYF.

The V call is TRBV27, the J call TRBJ1-2, with TRBD1 matching 7 bases. J was trimmed by 4 bases and V by 10 bases; bases with no gene match: 9. Germline CDR1 is MNHEY and CDR2 is SMNVEV (reference sequence). The CDR3 totals 13 residues. This chain's CDR3 is CATRQGLSYGYTF. The DNA for the CDR3 is TGTGCCACCCGACAGGGTTTAAGCTATGGCTACACCTTC.

The chain carries TRBV5-6 and TRBJ2-5; a possible D gene is TRBD1 (7 bases). V was cut by 4 bases and J by 5 bases, with 15 bases left in between. Germline-derived CDR1 and CDR2 are SGHDT and YYEEEE. The CDR3 has 14 amino acids. As DNA, the CDR3 is TGTGCCAGCAGCCGACTGACAGGGAGGGAGACCCAGTACTTC. It yields the protein CASSRLTGRETQYF. Combining the CDR3 with reference TRBV5-6 and TRBJ2-5 gives the whole variable domain DAGVTQSPTHLIKTRGQQVTLRCSPKSGHDTVSWYQQALGQGPQFIFQYYEEEERQRGNFPDRFSGHQFPNYSSELNVNALLLGDSALYLCASSRLTGRETQYFGPGTRLLVL.